The rows below give T cell receptor beta chains drawn from one sample of a study of blood T cells in healthy people across ages. TCRdb re-called the 5' RACE reads with MiXCR, one entry per CDR3 protein. The sample gives some 800,000 distinct CDR3 sequences, around 43% of which show up once; around 21% is in the top ten. The sequenced sample consisted of blood. The receptors derive from a man aged 60 to 69 in good health. Each CDR3 is given without its conserved first and last residue.

v_call	j_call	cdr3_aa
TRBV5-1	TRBJ2-1	ASSSLAGGSNEQF
TRBV4-3	TRBJ1-2	ASSQERAAPREGYT
TRBV7-2	TRBJ1-4	ASSSPGEKLF
TRBV2	TRBJ2-3	ASRRQGRGTDTQY
TRBV7-9	TRBJ1-2	ASSLKIPTDNYGYT
TRBV10-3	TRBJ1-2	AISDSGTGLDGYT
TRBV10-3	TRBJ1-2	AISDTGEGYT
TRBV6-2/TRBV6-3	TRBJ1-1	ASSRRATLNTEAF
TRBV13	NA	ASSPGQRVYEQY
TRBV6-1	NA	ASNRDGYEQY
TRBV25-1	TRBJ2-7	ASSESTTYEQY
TRBV7-8	TRBJ2-4	ASSRGRGLAAKNIQY
TRBV7-2	TRBJ1-4	ASSLAPGTGGEKLF
TRBV14	TRBJ2-2	ASSQELGLSSGELF
TRBV7-2	TRBJ1-2	ASSLVATNYGYT
TRBV30	TRBJ1-6	GSGGAQGNSPLH
TRBV4-1	TRBJ1-6	ASSPPATGKLGSPLH
TRBV3-1	TRBJ2-7	ASSQATYEQY
TRBV12-3/TRBV12-4	TRBJ2-3	ASSVLAGGFTDTQY
TRBV28	TRBJ1-2	ASSKLSGNYT
TRBV12-3/TRBV12-4	TRBJ2-2	ASSPSGGATGELF
TRBV20-1	TRBJ2-4	SASSSGGRSIQY
TRBV9	TRBJ2-3	ASSVRTGSDTQY
TRBV7-2	TRBJ2-1	ASSSRGGLYNEQF
TRBV20-1	TRBJ2-3	SASEGGAIDTQY
TRBV4-3	TRBJ2-3	ASSQELRDTQY
TRBV7-2	TRBJ2-7	ASSYRRAEQY
TRBV29-1	TRBJ2-7	SVVELYEQY